Each of the 14 T cell receptor beta chains below was sequenced from the same sample in a study of T-cell memory formation after mild COVID-19. Using its own MiXCR run on the 5' RACE reads, TCRdb lists one record per CDR3 protein. Of fewer than 700,000 distinct CDR3 sequences listed, under 20% are singletons. Material for sequencing was PBMCs or a T cell subset sorted from them (not recorded which). These receptor sequences come from an adult woman who had mild COVID-19 (a few samples of this study predate the infection). Cell type and time point are not known.

V and J are TRBV11-2 and TRBJ1-1; maybe TRBD1 (5 bases). Germline CDR1 is SGHAT and CDR2 is FQNNGV. V was pared by 5 bases and J by 0 bases, with 13 bases between. The CDR3 sequence is 15 residues long. The CDR3, as DNA: TGTGCCAGCAGCCCGTCAGGGCTGCTGAACACTGAAGCTTTCTTT. This codes for CASSPSGLLNTEAFF. Full variable domain (missing parts from reference TRBV11-2 and TRBJ1-1): EAGVAQSPRYKIIEKRQSVAFWCNPISGHATLYWYQQILGQGPKLLIQFQNNGVVDDSQLPKDRFSAERLKGVDSTLKIQPAKLEDSAVYLCASSPSGLLNTEAFFGQGTRLTVV.

This clonotype was detected only a few times. The rearrangement joins TRBV12-3 or TRBV12-4 to TRBJ2-3, with TRBD1 matching 11 bases. The CDR3 sequence is 17 residues long. V was pared by 6 bases and J by 8 bases, with 16 bases of the junction left unmatched. The chain's CDR3 is CASSHVHGTGGDGTQYF. CDR3 bases: TGTGCCAGCAGCCACGTGCATGGGACAGGGGGGGATGGTACGCAGTATTTT.

The chain couples TRBV29-1 to TRBJ2-7, with D tentatively TRBD2 (5 bases). CDR3 length: 12 residues. The V end lost 6 bases, the J end lost 3 bases, and 12 bases lay between the germline ends. Germline V CDR1 and CDR2: SQVTM, ANQGSEA. The CDR3 DNA is TGCAGCGTGCGGGCACCTCTCTACGAGCAGTACTTC. Amino acid sequence: CSVRAPLYEQYF.

This clonotype was counted once. Here the CDR3 reads CASSIGWDRGVEQYF. CDR3 in DNA: TGTGCCAGTAGTATTGGTTGGGACAGGGGGGTCGAGCAGTACTTC. The rearrangement joins TRBV19 to TRBJ2-7; 11 bases are shared with TRBD1. Germline CDR1 reads LNHDA; CDR2 reads SQIVND (reference sequence). This CDR3 has 15 amino acids. The V and J ends lost 3 bases and 6 bases, in that order; junction bases with no gene match: 7. The variable domain in full, completed from reference TRBV19 and TRBJ2-7, reads DGGITQSPKYLFRKEGQNVTLSCEQNLNHDAMYWYRQDPGQGLRLIYYSQIVNDFQKGDIAEGYSVSREKKESFPLTVTSAQKNPTAFYLCASSIGWDRGVEQYFGPGTRLTVT.

The rearrangement links TRBV6-5 to TRBJ2-7; 11 bases map to TRBD1. Losses at the gene ends were 6 bases for V and 4 bases for J; bases not matched to a gene: 14. The CDR3 runs 17 residues. Germline-derived CDR1 and CDR2 are MNHEY and SVGAGI. CDR3 bases: TGTGCCAGCAGCCACCTCGGTAGGACAGGGGGCTTGTACGAGCAGTACTTC. Its protein product is CASSHLGRTGGLYEQYF.

This clonotype has more than one count but fewer than ten. The chain joins TRBV20-1 to TRBJ1-3; D not certain. Germline CDR1 is DFQATT and CDR2 is SNEGSKA (reference sequence). This CDR3 has 16 residues. V dropped 4 bases and J dropped 0 bases, with 16 bases sitting between them. The CDR3 DNA reads as TGCAGTGCTAAAATCCGACCGAATCTCTCTGGAAACACCATATATTTT. It is translated as CSAKIRPNLSGNTIYF.

This chain joins TRBV5-6 and TRBJ2-1; 10 positions agree with TRBD1. CDR1 is SGHDT and CDR2 is YYEEEE in the germline V gene. The V and J ends lost 3 bases and 6 bases, in that order; junction bases with no gene match: 6. The CDR3 extends over 15 amino acids. The DNA of the CDR3 is TGTGCCAGCAGCTCCCGGGACAGGGGATTCAATGAGCAGTTCTTC. Translating gives CASSSRDRGFNEQFF.

This clonotype has a count of ten or more. The chain is built from TRBV7-2 and TRBJ2-5, with D perhaps matching TRBD1 (6 bases). V was pared by 6 bases and J by 1 base, with 9 bases between. The CDR3 covers 13 residues. Germline CDR1 reads SGHTA; CDR2 reads FQGNSA. Here the CDR3 DNA reads TGTGCCAGCAGTTACAGGGTCCAAGAGACCCAGTACTTC. Translation gives CASSYRVQETQYF.

This clonotype was seen ten or more times. The chain uses TRBV12-3 or TRBV12-4 and TRBJ2-7; 10 nucleotides align to TRBD1. The J segment lost 6 bases and the V segment lost 5 bases, leaving 10 bases of the junction unmatched. This CDR3 has 15 amino acids. The CDR3 DNA follows: TGTGCCAGCAGTATGTCCGGGACAGGGGCGCGCGAGCAGTACTTC. Residues: CASSMSGTGAREQYF.

This clonotype occurred a few times. The chain carries TRBV5-1 and TRBJ2-3, with D maybe TRBD2 (6 bases). This CDR3 contains 15 residues. Deletions cut 5 bases from V and 4 bases from J, with 17 bases between. Germline CDR1 and CDR2: SGHRS and YFSETQ. CDR3 residues: CASRGGGAGADTQYF. In DNA form, the CDR3 reads TGCGCCAGCAGGGGAGGCGGGGCCGGGGCAGATACGCAGTATTTT.

This chain connects TRBV29-1 to TRBJ2-6; D is possibly TRBD2 (7 bases). The CDR3 sequence is 16 residues long. V lost 0 bases, J lost 4 bases, and 13 bases lay in between. Germline CDR1 reads SQVTM; CDR2 reads ANQGSEA. The DNA for the CDR3 is TGCAGCGTTGAAGATCTGCGGGGGCTCGGGGCCAACGTCCTGACTTTC. Translating gives CSVEDLRGLGANVLTF.

The chain employs TRBV7-8 and TRBJ1-4, with a weak D call TRBD1 (6 bases). The V end was cut by 0 bases, the J end by 3 bases, with 23 bases between. In germline, CDR1 is SGHVS, CDR2 FQNEAQ. The CDR3 consists of 20 residues. The CDR3 protein is CASSLAFPGTFSSANEKLFF. The CDR3 nucleotides read TGTGCCAGCAGCTTAGCATTTCCCGGGACATTCAGTTCGGCTAATGAAAAACTGTTTTTT.

V usage is TRBV4-3 and J usage is TRBJ2-7, with D perhaps TRBD1 or TRBD2 (6 bases each). Trimming took off 0 bases at V and 7 bases at J, with 16 bases between the two ends. This CDR3 spans 15 amino acids. Per the germline V gene, CDR1 is LGHNA and CDR2 is YSLEER. CDR3 sequence reads: CASSQEGSGAEEQYF. CDR3 DNA sequence: TGCGCCAGCAGCCAAGAAGGGTCGGGGGCGGAGGAGCAGTACTTC.

The chain recombines TRBV5-1 with TRBJ2-7; 8 nucleotides agree with TRBD2. Germline CDR1 reads SGHRS; CDR2 reads YFSETQ. This CDR3 region has 14 residues. The V segment lost 0 bases and the J segment 5 bases; nucleotides outside the gene matches: 4. The chain's CDR3 is CASSLALADHEQYF. CDR3 sequence (DNA): TGCGCCAGCAGCTTGGCACTAGCGGACCACGAGCAGTACTTC.